This T cell receptor (beta chain) was profiled in a study of OX40 agonist ivuxolimab in advanced cancers. Study background: The eligibility criteria allowed prior anti-PD-1, anti-PD-L1 or anti-CTLA-4 therapy, and approximately 38% had some.

Autoimmune disease history or systemic immunosuppression was exclusionary. Trimming cost V 4 bases and J 8 bases, with 20 bases left between them. Germline lookup yields CDR1 LNHDA and CDR2 SQIVND (reference sequence). This CDR3 region has 16 residues. Regarding the study as a whole: More expanded clones were seen, on average, in CD8+ T cells than in CD4+. Not determined was the antigen specificity of the expanded peripheral T cells.

Comments on this clone: The antigen is unknown.

The protocol was immunoSEQ multiplex PCR, while the TCRdb copy is restricted to in-frame clones and leaves out a portion. The repertoire consists of some 50,000 clones, with 75% to 90% occurring once and the leading ten covering 5% to 5.5%. The source of this sequence is an adult with an advanced solid tumor such as melanoma, head and neck, liver or kidney cancer. The V and J genes are TRBV19 and TRBJ1-4, with TRBD1 as a possible D gene (6 bases). The specimen comprised CD4+ or CD8+ T cells sorted from blood, sampled in a trial of the OX40 agonist ivuxolimab. The CDR3, as DNA: TGTGCCAGTAGTACCCAATCATACAGGGTCCAAGAAAAACTGTTTTTT. Protein product: CASSTQSYRVQEKLFF.